The next 27 T cell receptor beta chains were all read from a single sample in a study of OX40 agonist ivuxolimab in advanced cancers. Receptor libraries were prepared by the immunoSEQ multiplex PCR assay. Entries here come from immuneACCESS through TCRdb and include only in-frame sequences with V and J called. Some clones fail to appear in such tables; in the studies checked, an unresolved V gene covers under half of the shortfall, and the cause of the remainder is unknown. This sample gives 35,000 to 55,000 clones in total; roughly 82% of them show up just once. The ten largest clones capture around 2.1% of the sample. Sequenced here: CD4+ or CD8+ T cells sorted from blood, sampled in a trial of the OX40 agonist ivuxolimab. These receptors all come from an adult with an advanced solid tumor such as melanoma, head and neck, liver or kidney cancer.

This chain links TRBV7-2 with TRBJ2-1; no reliable D call. The CDR3 length is 13 residues. V gave up 6 bases and J gave up 9 bases, with 15 bases separating them. Germline V gene sequence: CDR1 SGHTA, CDR2 FQGNSA. DNA of the CDR3: TGTGCCAGCAGGGCCCCGCCCGCCGGTGAGCAGTTCTTC. It encodes CASRAPPAGEQFF.

This sequence joins TRBV5-4 and TRBJ1-5, with 7 bases lining up with TRBD1. Germline trimming cut 3 bases from V and 7 bases from J; bases unmatched to any gene: 10. CDR3 length: 15 amino acids. Per germline, CDR1 SGHNT and CDR2 YYREEE (reference sequence). The CDR3 coding sequence is TGTGCCAGCAGCTCGAAAGGACAGGCAACACAGCCCCAGCATTTT. Encoded protein: CASSSKGQATQPQHF.

This chain uses TRBV6-5 with TRBJ1-4; D is ambiguous. V was clipped by 3 bases and J by 3 bases, with 8 bases between them. CDR1 MNHEY and CDR2 SVGAGI come from the germline V gene. The CDR3 is made up of 14 amino acids. CDR3 loop: CASSYRMANEKLFF. DNA of the CDR3: TGTGCCAGCAGTTATCGGATGGCTAATGAAAAACTGTTTTTT.

V usage is TRBV2 and J usage is TRBJ2-3, with D possibly matching TRBD2 (6 bases). The V gene lost 8 bases and the J gene lost 2 bases, with 17 bases spanning the gap. Germline V gene sequence: CDR1 SNHLY, CDR2 FYNNEI. The CDR3 length is 15 residues. The chain's CDR3 is CASGRSGLVTDTQYF. The CDR3, as DNA: TGTGCCAGCGGAAGGTCGGGACTGGTCACAGATACGCAGTATTTT.

This chain connects TRBV7-2 to TRBJ1-3; D gene uncertain. The CDR3 runs to 12 residues. The V gene lost 0 bases and the J gene lost 9 bases, with 6 bases spanning the gap. The germline CDR1 and CDR2 sequences are SGHTA and FQGNSA. The CDR3 DNA follows: TGTGCCAGCAGCTTAGCCCCGGGCACCATATATTTT. This sequence encodes CASSLAPGTIYF.

This chain links TRBV15 with TRBJ1-4; maybe TRBD1 (5 bases). With 5 bases removed from V and 8 bases from J, the gap between germline ends came to 15 bases. The germline CDR1 and CDR2 sequences are LNHNV and YYDKDF (reference sequence). The CDR3 contains 14 residues. CDR3 sequence reads: CATSPRDSGEKLFF. The CDR3, as DNA: TGTGCCACCAGCCCCCGGGACTCTGGGGAAAAACTGTTTTTT.

This chain uses TRBV28 with TRBJ2-1, with D possibly matching TRBD1 (6 bases). Trimming took off 6 bases at V and 5 bases at J, with 17 bases between the two ends. The germline gives CDR1 MDHEN, CDR2 SYDVKM. This CDR3 region has 15 residues. CDR3 sequence reads: CASSKPRGINNEQFF. In DNA form, the CDR3 reads TGTGCCAGCAGCAAACCTAGGGGGATCAACAATGAGCAGTTCTTC.

The rearrangement uses TRBV30 and TRBJ2-7, with 11 bases that match TRBD2. The trim removed 7 bases at V and 2 bases at J, leaving 7 bases unmatched. The CDR3 sequence is 14 residues long. The germline V gene has CDR1 GTSNPN and CDR2 SVGIG (reference sequence). CDR3 DNA sequence: TGTGCCTCCACCGGGACTAGCGGCGCCTACGAGCAGTACTTC. The encoded protein is CASTGTSGAYEQYF.

V gene TRBV6-1 combines with J gene TRBJ1-3; D is unclear. Germline V gene lookup returns CDR1 MNHNS and CDR2 SASEGT. Trimming left V 2 bases short and J 0 bases short, with 8 bases between. This CDR3 is 15 amino acids long. The chain's CDR3 is CASSERAHSGNTIYF. The CDR3 region has the DNA TGTGCCAGCAGTGAAAGGGCCCACTCTGGAAACACCATATATTTT.

This rearrangement joins TRBV18 to TRBJ2-7; 10 nucleotides line up with TRBD1. This CDR3 has 15 amino acids. Germline CDR1 and CDR2: KGHSH and LQKENI. V gave up 4 bases and J gave up 6 bases; unmatched junction bases: 9. In nucleotides, the CDR3 is TGTGCCAGCTCACAGCCGGGACAGGGGAGGAGCGAGCAGTACTTC. This sequence encodes CASSQPGQGRSEQYF.

The V gene is TRBV5-1, the J gene TRBJ2-7; the D is unclear. This CDR3 region has 14 residues. Germline CDR1 reads SGHRS; CDR2 reads YFSETQ. Between the trimmed V and J ends, which lost 7 bases and 1 base, there was a span of 15 bases. CDR3 loop: CASSRADGSYEQYF. CDR3 coding DNA: TGCGCCAGCTCTCGCGCCGACGGTTCCTACGAGCAGTACTTC.

The rearrangement links TRBV9 to TRBJ2-2; unclear D gene. CDR3 length equals 16 residues. Trimming pared 4 bases from V and 1 base from J, leaving 14 bases between. Germline CDR1 reads SGDLS; CDR2 reads YYNGEE. CDR3 in amino acids: CASSPRMGQNTGELFF. The CDR3 nucleotides read TGTGCCAGCAGCCCCAGAATGGGCCAGAACACCGGGGAGCTGTTTTTT.

V usage is TRBV7-9 and J usage is TRBJ1-4, with unresolved D. This CDR3 is 16 amino acids long. Between the trimmed V and J ends, which lost 5 bases and 3 bases, there was a span of 16 bases. Per germline, CDR1 SEHNR and CDR2 FQNEAQ (reference sequence). The DNA of the CDR3 is TGTGCCAGCAGCCAAACGACCGCTCGGCCTAATGAAAAACTGTTTTTT. Protein product: CASSQTTARPNEKLFF.

This clone has just one count. This chain connects TRBV7-9 to TRBJ2-5, with 8 bases lining up with TRBD1. The germline gives CDR1 SEHNR, CDR2 FQNEAQ (reference sequence). The CDR3 runs 12 residues. The junction had 4 bases not matched to a gene; V was cut back by 6 bases and J by 7 bases. CDR3 sequence reads: CASRTGVGTQYF. CDR3 DNA: TGTGCCAGCAGGACAGGGGTAGGGACCCAGTACTTC.

The V and J genes are TRBV27 and TRBJ2-1; 8 positions agree with TRBD2. Germline trimming cut 5 bases from V and 9 bases from J; bases unmatched to any gene: 18. The germline gives CDR1 MNHEY, CDR2 SMNVEV (reference sequence). The CDR3 contains 17 residues. CDR3 residues: CASSAIRTGLAFSEQFF. The CDR3 bases are TGTGCCAGCAGTGCTATCCGTACAGGACTAGCTTTTTCTGAGCAGTTCTTC.

In DNA, the CDR3 is TGTGCCATCAGGGGGACTAGCGGGAGAGAGGACACAGATACGCAGTATTTT. It translates to CAIRGTSGREDTDTQYF. The V and J genes are TRBV10-3 and TRBJ2-3; 14 nucleotides agree with TRBD2. V lost 6 bases, J lost 2 bases, and 7 bases stayed unmatched. This CDR3 has 17 residues. The V gene's germline CDR1 is ENHRY and CDR2 SYGVKD.

V gene TRBV5-1 combines with J gene TRBJ1-2, with D perhaps TRBD1 (5 bases). CDR3 size: 14 residues. The germline gives CDR1 SGHRS, CDR2 YFSETQ. Trimming took off 0 bases at V and 4 bases at J, with 10 bases between the two ends. The CDR3 bases are TGCGCCAGCAGCTTGGCCTGGGACGGCTATGGCTACACCTTC. It translates to CASSLAWDGYGYTF.

The chain links TRBV11-2 to TRBJ2-3; D is possibly TRBD2 (5 bases). The germline V gene encodes CDR1 SGHAT and CDR2 FQNNGV. Trimming removed 5 bases at V and 5 bases at J, with 14 bases between. There are 14 residues in the CDR3. The CDR3 is CASSPALAQDTQYF. The CDR3 DNA follows: TGTGCCAGCAGCCCCGCTTTAGCGCAAGATACGCAGTATTTT. Complete variable domain (other parts from reference TRBV11-2 and TRBJ2-3): EAGVAQSPRYKIIEKRQSVAFWCNPISGHATLYWYQQILGQGPKLLIQFQNNGVVDDSQLPKDRFSAERLKGVDSTLKIQPAKLEDSAVYLCASSPALAQDTQYFGPGTRLTVL.

This rearrangement joins TRBV5-1 to TRBJ1-6, with TRBD1 as a possible D gene (5 bases). The CDR3 runs to 17 residues. Germline lookup yields CDR1 SGHRS and CDR2 YFSETQ. Trimming removed 4 bases from V and 9 bases from J, with 23 bases in between. CDR3 in amino acids: CASSPAPPGPSSSPLHF. DNA for the CDR3: TGCGCCAGCAGCCCCGCCCCACCGGGACCGAGTAGTTCACCCCTCCACTTT.

The chain is built from TRBV7-9 and TRBJ1-1, with a tentative D call TRBD1 (6 bases). This CDR3 spans 15 amino acids. Germline CDR1 and CDR2: SEHNR and FQNEAQ (reference sequence). The V gene lost 5 bases and the J gene lost 1 base, with 14 bases spanning the gap. CDR3: CASSKTGPGNTEAFF. The CDR3 DNA reads as TGTGCCAGCAGCAAGACAGGCCCGGGGAACACTGAAGCTTTCTTT.

This clone was found once. This chain links TRBV10-2 with TRBJ1-1, with D unresolved. The CDR3 length is 14 residues. The V gene's germline CDR1 is WSHSY and CDR2 SAAADI. V lost 5 bases, J lost 4 bases, and 14 bases lay in between. CDR3 bases: TGCGCCAGCAGTTTAAACCTAGTGCGCACTGAAGCTTTCTTT. This gives the protein CASSLNLVRTEAFF.

The genes are TRBV7-9 and TRBJ1-6, with D tentatively TRBD1 (5 bases). The CDR3 is 16 amino acids. Germline CDR1 SEHNR, CDR2 FQNEAQ (reference sequence). V was cut by 5 bases and J by 7 bases, with 18 bases left in between. CDR3 sequence: CASSPPLAGPNSPLHF. The CDR3, as DNA: TGTGCCAGCAGCCCCCCGCTGGCGGGGCCAAATTCACCCCTCCACTTT.

V and J are TRBV18 and TRBJ1-1; no reliable D call. Between the trimmed V and J ends, which lost 4 bases and 1 base, there was a span of 10 bases. The CDR3 length is 14 residues. CDR1 is KGHSH, CDR2 LQKENI, per germline. The chain's CDR3 is CASSLTTENTEAFF. Written as DNA, the CDR3 is TGTGCCAGCTCACTGACGACGGAGAACACTGAAGCTTTCTTT.

CDR3 sequence reads: CASSLGTQIRYNEQFF. CDR3 DNA: TGTGCCAGCAGCTTAGGGACCCAGATTCGCTACAATGAGCAGTTCTTC. This rearrangement joins TRBV7-2 to TRBJ2-1; no firm D call. The germline gives CDR1 SGHTA, CDR2 FQGNSA. V dropped 1 base and J dropped 3 bases, with 13 bases sitting between them. CDR3 length: 16 amino acids.

The chain carries TRBV6-5 and TRBJ2-7; TRBD2 might be the D (5 bases). V was clipped by 4 bases and J by 0 bases, with 13 bases between them. Germline V gene sequence: CDR1 MNHEY, CDR2 SVGAGI. The CDR3 totals 15 residues. The CDR3 DNA reads as TGTGCCAGCAGTTTGGGAGACCGGAGCTCCTACGAGCAGTACTTC. This translates into CASSLGDRSSYEQYF.

The chain recombines TRBV5-4 with TRBJ1-2, with no clear D. The CDR3 has 13 residues. Per the germline V gene, CDR1 is SGHNT and CDR2 is YYREEE (reference sequence). Trimming removed 0 bases from V and 3 bases from J, with 6 bases in between. CDR3 loop: CASSLEKDYGYTF. CDR3 nucleotides: TGTGCCAGCAGCTTGGAAAAGGACTATGGCTACACCTTC.

V and J are TRBV19 and TRBJ1-2; 9 bases map to TRBD1. Germline trimming cut 9 bases from V and 4 bases from J; bases unmatched to any gene: 15. This CDR3 is built from 16 residues. Germline V gene sequence: CDR1 LNHDA, CDR2 SQIVND (reference sequence). The CDR3, as DNA: TGTGCCAGCAAACCCGGTGGGACAGGGCAGCGCTATGGCTACACCTTC. The encoded protein is CASKPGGTGQRYGYTF.